This T cell receptor beta chain was sequenced in a study of blood T cell repertoires in COVID-19. The CDR3 consists of 11 residues. V shed 6 bases and J 5 bases; nucleotides not matched to a gene: 3. Germline CDR1 and CDR2: SQVTM and ANQGSEA. Using immunoSEQ multiplex PCR, the repertoire was profiled, and TCRdb retains in-frame clones only, with some absent. The data contain about 130,000 clones, around 87% of them singletons. The J gene is TRBJ2-5, the V gene TRBV29-1; 7 positions agree with TRBD1. This receptor was identified in a woman aged 45-60 years who had recovered from COVID-19. Sequencing was performed on peripheral blood. CDR3 coding DNA: TGCAGCGTCCACAGGGGCGAGACCCAGTACTTC. Translation: CSVHRGETQYF.